The TCR beta chain under discussion was sequenced for a study of cytomegalovirus exposure and HLA in healthy donors. Looking at the study overall: Of a few hundred genotyped donors, 81% grouped in the Caucasian-associated ancestry cluster.

The V and J ends lost 2 bases and 10 bases respectively, with 10 bases between them. This CDR3 comprises 12 residues. CDR1 is SGHDT, CDR2 YYEEEE, per germline. PCR involved 60 Vbeta and 13 Jbeta primers. The method was immunoSEQ multiplex PCR; TCRdb's version includes in-frame clones alone and lacks a portion of them. The sample shows about 190,000 clones, 65% to 80% of them seen only once. Regarding the study as a whole: Follow-up analysis seemed to connect common viral pathogens with several of the most significant clusters identified. It was reported that the classifier diagnosed cytomegalovirus status with high specificity and sensitivity in both the original and validation cohorts.

This clone was observed a handful of times. Its antigen is unidentified. Source material: PBMCs. This sequence originates from a woman in her forties in good health and CMV-seronegative. The chain uses TRBV5-6 and TRBJ2-1; no clear D. In DNA, the CDR3 is TGTGCCAGCAGCTTTTTCGGTAGCGAGCAGTTCTTC. Its translation is CASSFFGSEQFF.